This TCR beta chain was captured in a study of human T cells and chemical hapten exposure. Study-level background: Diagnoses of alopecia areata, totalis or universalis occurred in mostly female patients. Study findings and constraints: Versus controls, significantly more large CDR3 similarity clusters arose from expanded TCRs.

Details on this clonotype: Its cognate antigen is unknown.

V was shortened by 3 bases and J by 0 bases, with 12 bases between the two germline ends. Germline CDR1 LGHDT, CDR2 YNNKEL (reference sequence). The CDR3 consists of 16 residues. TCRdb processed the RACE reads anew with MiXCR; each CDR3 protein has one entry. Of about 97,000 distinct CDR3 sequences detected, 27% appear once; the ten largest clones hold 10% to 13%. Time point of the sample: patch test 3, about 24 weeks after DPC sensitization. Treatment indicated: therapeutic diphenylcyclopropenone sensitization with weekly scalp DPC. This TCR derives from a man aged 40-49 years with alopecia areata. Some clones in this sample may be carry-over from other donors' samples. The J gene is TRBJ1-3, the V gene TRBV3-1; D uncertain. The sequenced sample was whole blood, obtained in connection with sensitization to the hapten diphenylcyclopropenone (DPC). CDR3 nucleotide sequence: TGTGCCAGCAGCCACCGGACGGGTATCTCTGGAAACACCATATATTTT. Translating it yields CASSHRTGISGNTIYF.